The 20 T cell receptor beta chains below were found in one sample sequenced in a study of monozygotic twins with inflammatory bowel disease. TCRdb re-called the 5' RACE reads and shows each CDR3 protein once, DNA omitted. The table lists approximately 400,000 distinct CDR3 sequences. The sequenced sample consisted of blood. Receptors were obtained from a human donor with ulcerative colitis or Crohn's disease, or a healthy co-twin of an affected twin (not recorded which).

The chain combines TRBV6-2 or TRBV6-3 with TRBJ2-1. The length of the CDR3 is 14 residues. The V gene's germline CDR1 is MNHEY and CDR2 SVGEGT. This CDR3 is CASSYSGSFNEQFF.

V is TRBV14 and J is TRBJ2-3. The CDR3 is 12 residues long. The germline gives CDR1 SGHDN, CDR2 FVKESK. CDR3 protein: CASSPRRDTQYF.

This chain connects TRBV11-2 to TRBJ1-1. The germline V gene encodes CDR1 SGHAT and CDR2 FQNNGV. CDR3 length equals 15 residues. CDR3 sequence: CASSPNEGGRTEAFF. The full variable domain, in which reference TRBV11-2 and TRBJ1-1 provide the parts outside the CDR3, is EAGVAQSPRYKIIEKRQSVAFWCNPISGHATLYWYQQILGQGPKLLIQFQNNGVVDDSQLPKDRFSAERLKGVDSTLKIQPAKLEDSAVYLCASSPNEGGRTEAFFGQGTRLTVV.

The genes are TRBV2 and TRBJ1-6; as DNA is missing, the TRBD1 call by TCRdb cannot be tested. The CDR3 length is 13 residues. Germline lookup yields CDR1 SNHLY and CDR2 FYNNEI. The chain's CDR3 is CASRGGYNSPLHF.

The chain has TRBV7-9 and TRBJ2-1. This CDR3 is built from 12 residues. Germline CDR1 and CDR2: SEHNR and FQNEAQ (reference sequence). CDR3 sequence reads: CASTIRADEQFF.

CDR3 loop: CATSRDIWGTEGYTF. The chain links TRBV15 to TRBJ1-2. Germline CDR1 LNHNV, CDR2 YYDKDF (reference sequence). The CDR3 has 15 amino acids.

The V gene is TRBV10-3, the J gene TRBJ2-2; TCRdb selects TRBD2, and the lack of DNA leaves this call unchecked. CDR3 length: 15 amino acids. Germline V gives CDR1 ENHRY, CDR2 SYGVKD. The CDR3 is CAIGTSQLNGGELFF.

CDR3 region: CATSDATREETQYF. This chain links TRBV24-1 with TRBJ2-5; TCRdb names TRBD2, which stays unverified in the absence of DNA. CDR1 is KGHDR, CDR2 SFDVKD, per germline. This CDR3 spans 14 amino acids.

This chain joins TRBV10-3 and TRBJ2-5; TCRdb's assignment of TRBD2 cannot be checked, as there is no DNA. This CDR3 has 14 residues. CDR1 and CDR2 (germline): ENHRY, SYGVKD. CDR3 in amino acids: CAIKEIAGEETQYF.

The rearrangement uses TRBV19 and TRBJ1-6; TCRdb outputs TRBD1, but without DNA this stays unchecked. There are 13 residues in the CDR3. CDR1 and CDR2 from the germline V gene are LNHDA and SQIVND (reference sequence). CDR3 loop: CATRDPPDSPLHF.

The J gene is TRBJ2-7, the V gene TRBV6-1; the D gene TCRdb calls, TRBD2, cannot be checked with no DNA. Germline V gives CDR1 MNHNS, CDR2 SASEGT. There are 15 residues in the CDR3. CDR3 in amino acids: CASRGTSGITYEQYF.

The chain links TRBV7-9 to TRBJ2-2; the TCRdb D gene call, TRBD1, has no DNA to confirm it. Germline values: CDR1 SEHNR, CDR2 FQNEAQ (reference sequence). This CDR3 comprises 12 residues. CDR3 sequence: CASTPRSGELFF. The full variable domain, with the rest looked up from reference TRBV7-9 and TRBJ2-2, is DTGVSQNPRHKITKRGQNVTFRCDPISEHNRLYWYRQTLGQGPEFLTYFQNEAQLEKSRLLSDRFSAERPKGSFSTLEIQRTEQGDSAMYLCASTPRSGELFFGEGSRLTVL.

The CDR3 here is CSASVLGYGYEQYF. The chain combines TRBV20-1 with TRBJ2-7; TCRdb's D call, TRBD1, is unchecked because there is no DNA. Per germline, CDR1 DFQATT and CDR2 SNEGSKA (reference sequence). The CDR3 has 14 amino acids.

The chain employs TRBV29-1 and TRBJ2-3. Germline CDR1 and CDR2: SQVTM and ANQGSEA. The CDR3 has 12 residues. CDR3 in amino acids: CSVEILTDTQYF.

The rearrangement joins TRBV29-1 to TRBJ2-3; no DNA is available, so the TRBD2 call from TCRdb remains unchecked. This CDR3 region has 16 residues. Per the germline V gene, CDR1 is SQVTM and CDR2 is ANQGSEA. The CDR3 spells CSVDQLAGGRTDTQYF.

The rearrangement uses TRBV18 and TRBJ1-5. This CDR3 spans 13 amino acids. Looked up from germline, CDR1 is KGHSH and CDR2 is LQKENI. The CDR3 spells CASSLDLNQPQHF.

The chain is built from TRBV10-3 and TRBJ2-1; the TRBD2 assignment by TCRdb is unverifiable without DNA. The CDR3 totals 13 residues. Germline CDR1 ENHRY, CDR2 SYGVKD. CDR3 amino acids: CAISVRGVNEQFF.

This rearrangement joins TRBV7-2 to TRBJ1-6. The CDR3 has 15 residues. In germline, CDR1 is SGHTA, CDR2 FQGNSA. CDR3 loop: CASSSRSGRNSPLHF.

The chain joins TRBV5-6 to TRBJ1-2; the D call from TCRdb, TRBD1, cannot be confirmed without DNA. Germline V CDR1 and CDR2: SGHDT, YYEEEE. The CDR3 extends over 14 amino acids. The CDR3 is CASSWGTDYYGYTF.

V and J are TRBV12-3 or TRBV12-4 and TRBJ2-3; TCRdb returns TRBD2, unconfirmable since there is no DNA. The CDR3 contains 11 residues. CDR3: CASSMGPAQYF.